This T cell receptor beta chain stems from a study of tumor and adjacent non-tumor tissue in lung cancer. Study information: Patients comprised about a dozen adenocarcinoma, a couple of squamous cell carcinoma and 1 small cell lung cancer.

This clonotype appeared a few times. Its specificity is not known. Points from the study as a whole: Compared with tumor, normal lung showed significantly lower TCR diversity.

Three rounds of nested PCR, following a modified ARM-PCR protocol, produced the TCRbeta library. MiXCR, run by TCRdb on the multiplex PCR reads, gives a single entry per CDR3 protein. The sample shows fewer than 85,000 distinct CDR3 sequences, 73% of them seen only once. No cell sorting was done before RNA was extracted from the tissue. From germline, CDR1 is GTSNPN and CDR2 SVGIG (reference sequence). Trimming stripped 0 bases from V and 1 base from J, with 6 bases between. The length of the CDR3 is 14 residues. This TCR came from a man aged 55 to 70 with non-small cell lung cancer. Sequenced input: lung tumor tissue. This chain connects TRBV30 to TRBJ2-2; D not certain. The CDR3 spells CAWSVVMNTGELFF. The CDR3 bases are TGTGCCTGGAGTGTAGTCATGAACACCGGGGAGCTGTTTTTT. The whole variable domain, remainder taken from reference TRBV30 and TRBJ2-2, is SQTIHQWPATLVQPVGSPLSLECTVEGTSNPNLYWYRQAAGRGLQLLFYSVGIGQISSEVPQNLSASRPQDRQFILSSKKLLLSDSGFYLCAWSVVMNTGELFFGEGSRLTVL.